Listed here are 15 T cell receptor beta chains from one sample, sequenced in a study of T cell repertoires in cytomegalovirus infection. TCRdb reprocessed the reads via MiXCR and lists one record per CDR3 protein. The sample has roughly 700,000 distinct CDR3 sequences, around a third seen once. For these TCRs, the target antigens are not known. Sequenced here: cultured PBMCs, sampled from culture after CMV antigen stimulation. Receptors were obtained from a human donor in good health (CMV status not recorded). Some clones in this sample may be carry-over from other donors' samples.

This clonotype showed up many times. This chain joins TRBV7-2 and TRBJ2-3, with 8 bases fitting TRBD1. The CDR3 covers 15 residues. V was clipped by 0 bases and J by 6 bases; unmatched bases: 5. Germline assignment: CDR1 SGHTA and CDR2 FQGNSA. The CDR3 coding sequence is TGTGCCAGCAGCTTAGCCGGGACAGGAGTGGATACGCAGTATTTT. Encoded protein: CASSLAGTGVDTQYF. The full variable domain, with the rest looked up from reference TRBV7-2 and TRBJ2-3, is GAGVSQSPSNKVTEKGKDVELRCDPISGHTALYWYRQSLGQGLEFLIYFQGNSAPDKSGLPSDRFSAERTGGSVSTLTIQRTQQEDSAVYLCASSLAGTGVDTQYFGPGTRLTVL.

The V gene is TRBV27, the J gene TRBJ2-7; D uncertain. Germline V lookup: CDR1 MNHEY, CDR2 SMNVEV (reference sequence). The CDR3 has 13 amino acids. V lost 5 bases and J 3 bases, leaving 11 bases between the germline ends. The CDR3 DNA follows: TGTGCCAGCAGTGTCGGATCTAACTACGAGCAGTACTTC. Residues: CASSVGSNYEQYF.

This clonotype has only a few counts. This chain uses TRBV20-1 with TRBJ1-2, with D possibly being TRBD1 (6 bases). Trimming stripped 5 bases from V and 1 base from J, with 11 bases between. Looked up from germline, CDR1 is DFQATT and CDR2 is SNEGSKA (reference sequence). The CDR3 length is 13 residues. Written as DNA, the CDR3 is TGCAGTGCTCGGACAGAATTTAACTATGGCTACACCTTC. Translation gives CSARTEFNYGYTF.

This clonotype was picked up a small number of times. V is TRBV28 and J is TRBJ2-7; unclear D gene. The CDR3 is 14 residues long. Per the germline V gene, CDR1 is MDHEN and CDR2 is SYDVKM. The V and J ends lost 3 bases and 4 bases respectively, with 13 bases between them. Written as DNA, the CDR3 is TGTGCCAGCAGTTTCGGGCCGTTATTATACGAGCAGTACTTC. Its protein product is CASSFGPLLYEQYF.

The V gene is TRBV5-5, the J gene TRBJ2-6, with no clear D. Germline V CDR1 and CDR2: SGHKS, YYEKEE (reference sequence). CDR3 length: 15 amino acids. Trimming left V 3 bases short and J 4 bases short, with 11 bases between. This CDR3 is CASSWASAGANVLTF. The CDR3 region has the DNA TGTGCCAGCAGCTGGGCATCGGCGGGGGCCAACGTCCTGACTTTC. Full variable domain (rest looked up from reference TRBV5-5 and TRBJ2-6): DAGVTQSPTHLIKTRGQQVTLRCSPISGHKSVSWYQQVLGQGPQFIFQYYEKEERGRGNFPDRFSARQFPNYSSELNVNALLLGDSALYLCASSWASAGANVLTFGAGSRLTVL.

The V gene is TRBV6-1, the J gene TRBJ2-7; perhaps TRBD2 as D (6 bases). The CDR3 has 14 residues. Trimming removed 10 bases at V and 5 bases at J, with 21 bases between. Germline assignment: CDR1 MNHNS and CDR2 SASEGT. The CDR3 loop is CATATRRGSDEQYF. In nucleotides, the CDR3 is TGTGCCACCGCGACTAGGAGGGGATCGGACGAGCAGTACTTC.

There are a few counts of this clonotype. This chain connects TRBV5-1 to TRBJ2-1; unclear D gene. Germline V CDR1 and CDR2: SGHRS, YFSETQ. Trimming removed 0 bases at V and 6 bases at J, with 7 bases between. This CDR3 is built from 13 residues. CDR3 nucleotides: TGCGCCAGCAGCTTGGCCCAGTTCAATGAGCAGTTCTTC. This sequence encodes CASSLAQFNEQFF. The variable domain in full, completed from reference TRBV5-1 and TRBJ2-1, reads KAGVTQTPRYLIKTRGQQVTLSCSPISGHRSVSWYQQTPGQGLQFLFEYFSETQRNKGNFPGRFSGRQFSNSRSEMNVSTLELGDSALYLCASSLAQFNEQFFGPGTRLTVL.

There are many counts of this clonotype. The genes are TRBV7-2 and TRBJ2-1, with D possibly matching TRBD2 (6 bases). V lost 6 bases and J lost 7, with 13 bases in between. Germline CDR1 and CDR2: SGHTA and FQGNSA. The CDR3 has 13 residues. CDR3 coding DNA: TGTGCCAGCAGTAGCGCGGCGGGGAATGAGCAGTTCTTC. This translates into CASSSAAGNEQFF.

The chain combines TRBV6-5 with TRBJ1-1; weak D call: TRBD1 (5 bases). CDR1 and CDR2 from the germline V gene are MNHEY and SVGAGI. Trimming cost V 5 bases and J 3 bases, with 19 bases left between them. The CDR3 totals 16 residues. CDR3 in amino acids: CASSNTLWQGHTEAFF. CDR3 sequence (DNA): TGTGCCAGCAGTAACACCCTATGGCAGGGCCACACTGAAGCTTTCTTT.

This clonotype was counted a few times. The chain carries TRBV6-5 and TRBJ2-5; D remains ambiguous. Trimming stripped 8 bases from V and 3 bases from J, with 7 bases between. Germline V gene data show CDR1 as MNHEY and CDR2 as SVGAGI. This CDR3 has 11 amino acids. CDR3 nucleotide sequence: TGTGCCAGCGGCAGGAAAGAGACCCAGTACTTC. Its translation is CASGRKETQYF.

This clonotype was observed a few times. J is TRBJ2-1 and V is TRBV24-1; D gene uncertain. Trimming took 3 bases from V and 6 from J, leaving 5 bases between them. Germline V gene lookup returns CDR1 KGHDR and CDR2 SFDVKD. The CDR3 consists of 12 residues. CDR3 amino acids: CATSDSLNEQFF. In nucleotides, the CDR3 is TGTGCCACCAGTGATAGTCTCAATGAGCAGTTCTTC.

J is TRBJ2-3 and V is TRBV7-8; TRBD1 might be the D (5 bases). The CDR3 runs 16 residues. CDR1 and CDR2 (germline): SGHVS, FQNEAQ. V was shortened by 5 bases and J by 2 bases, with 17 bases between the two germline ends. CDR3: CASSPQERRSTDTQYF. As DNA, the CDR3 is TGTGCCAGCAGCCCACAGGAACGACGGTCCACAGATACGCAGTATTTT.

This clonotype was observed at least ten times. The chain carries TRBV7-2 and TRBJ2-3; D might be TRBD1 (6 bases). V was trimmed by 1 base and J by 5 bases, leaving 19 bases between them. Germline V gives CDR1 SGHTA, CDR2 FQGNSA. The CDR3 loop spans 17 amino acids. The CDR3 sequence is CASSLVGRGYIEDTQYF. The CDR3 coding sequence is TGTGCCAGCAGCTTAGTTGGTAGGGGGTATATTGAAGATACGCAGTATTTT.

This clonotype showed up just a few times. The gene calls are TRBV6-1 and TRBJ1-1, with 7 bases matching TRBD1. CDR1 MNHNS and CDR2 SASEGT come from the germline V gene. This CDR3 is 15 amino acids long. V shed 3 bases, J shed 4 bases, and the junction held 8 bases outside the gene matches. The CDR3 nucleotides read TGTGCCAGCAGTGATATAGACAGGGTGGGCACTGAAGCTTTCTTT. This gives the protein CASSDIDRVGTEAFF.

The rearrangement links TRBV11-2 to TRBJ2-2; D uncertain. The CDR3 extends over 13 amino acids. Germline assignment: CDR1 SGHAT and CDR2 FQNNGV. Trimming stripped 6 bases from V and 7 bases from J, with 12 bases between. The CDR3 reads CASRATSDGELFF. The CDR3 bases are TGTGCCAGCAGAGCGACAAGCGACGGGGAGCTGTTTTTT.